This T cell receptor (beta chain) comes out of a study of T cell repertoires in cytomegalovirus infection. This clonotype was recorded many times. TCRdb ran MiXCR on the reads and lists one entry per CDR3 protein. The sample includes fewer than 350,000 distinct CDR3 sequences, 15% to 20% of them seen just once. The origin of this receptor is a human donor in good health (CMV status not recorded). Some clones in this sample may be carry-over from other donors' samples. Sample: PBMCs.

CDR3 nucleotides: TGTGCCAGCGGTATTCGGGGAGTACGCAATCAGCCCCAGCATTTT. Its protein is CASGIRGVRNQPQHF. The genes are TRBV2 and TRBJ1-5; D is uncertain. There are 15 residues in the CDR3. The germline V and J ends were trimmed by 8 bases and 2 bases, with 16 bases remaining between them. Germline V CDR1 and CDR2: SNHLY, FYNNEI.